The clone carrying this TCR beta chain was picked up many times. What it binds is not known. The data belong to a study of regulatory T cells in long-lasting Graves disease. Findings and limits, study-wide: Persistent disease was associated with favored TRBV28 usage and with favored use of TRBJ1-2 and TRBJ2-5. The persistent group shared 3,000 or so public clonotypes, more than the approximately 970 shared by new patients.

Arm-PCR with iRepertoire HTBI primers amplified the CDR3 regions for these TCR beta libraries. MiXCR, applied by TCRdb to the multiplex PCR reads, yields one record per CDR3 protein. The sample includes around 450,000 distinct CDR3 sequences, around a fifth seen only once; the top ten take more than 6%. Documented time point: persistent/refractory GD, antithyroid drugs over 5 years with positive TRAb. PBMCs were the source of the RNA used for TCR sequencing. In each case, Graves' disease was diagnosed per American Thyroid Association guidelines. Germline CDR1 reads MDHEN; CDR2 reads SYDVKM. CDR3 length: 16 amino acids. The ends were cut back, 3 bases at V and 0 bases at J, with 12 bases in the middle.

This clonotype originated in a female donor with Graves disease. V and J are TRBV28 and TRBJ1-5; possibly TRBD1 for D (5 bases). This material consisted of peripheral blood mononuclear cells (PBMCs), taken when the disease was refractory, from a patient treated with antithyroid drugs. In DNA form, the CDR3 reads TGTGCCAGCAGTTTGGCAGGGACCTATAGCAATCAGCCCCAGCATTTT. It yields the protein CASSLAGTYSNQPQHF.